The source of this TCR beta chain is a study of blood T cell repertoires in COVID-19. Overall study context: From T cells, B-cell-depleted T cells, or PBMCs came the material, which was cDNA or gDNA.

Study processing details: Estimates of nucleated cell counts were drawn from the amplification of reference gene primers. Profiling relied on immunoSEQ multiplex PCR, and the TCRdb table lists in-frame clones only, not all of them. That table is the source of V, J and clone size, and D and trimming were worked out from the DNA. The repertoire consists of some 200,000 clones, with about 88% occurring once and the leading ten covering roughly 7%. CDR3 length: 14 amino acids. Trimming at V came to 7 bases and at J to 6 bases, leaving 8 bases not matched to a gene. CDR1 MNHEY and CDR2 SVGAGI come from the germline V gene.

The source is a woman aged 80 or over in a cohort sampled during active or convalescent COVID-19. The rearrangement joins TRBV6-5 to TRBJ2-2; 7 positions agree with TRBD2. The source material was peripheral blood. The CDR3 DNA is TGTGCCAGCAAGCGGACTAGTAGCGCCGGGGAGCTGTTTTTT. This sequence encodes CASKRTSSAGELFF.